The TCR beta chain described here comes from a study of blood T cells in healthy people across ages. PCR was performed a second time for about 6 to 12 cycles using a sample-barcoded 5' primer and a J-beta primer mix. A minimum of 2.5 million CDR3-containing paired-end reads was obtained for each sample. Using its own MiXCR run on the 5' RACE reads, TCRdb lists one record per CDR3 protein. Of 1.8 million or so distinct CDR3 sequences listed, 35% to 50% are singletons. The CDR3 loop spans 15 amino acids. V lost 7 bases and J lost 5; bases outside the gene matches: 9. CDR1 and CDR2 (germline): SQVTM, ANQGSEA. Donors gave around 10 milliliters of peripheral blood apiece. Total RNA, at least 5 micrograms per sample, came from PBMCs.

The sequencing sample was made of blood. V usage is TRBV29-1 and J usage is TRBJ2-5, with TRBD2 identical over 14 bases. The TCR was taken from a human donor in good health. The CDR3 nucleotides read TGCAGCGCTCGACTAGCGGGGGGGCGGGGGGAGACCCAGTACTTC. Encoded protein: CSARLAGGRGETQYF.